This TCR beta chain was sequenced during a study of Ad26.COV2.S vaccination and SARS-CoV-2 variants. Turning to the study itself: The donor was enrolled in the Ad26.COV2.S arm of the COV1001 trial. Each vaccinee took Ad26.COV2.S intramuscularly, once or twice 56 days apart.

Overall study findings and caveats: Responses of spike-specific T cells (both CD8+ and CD4+) reportedly showed substantial breadth after vaccination. Measures of TCR breadth and depth may have fallen short of total T cell responses.

The treatment: 15 to 20 received Ad26.COV2.S at low or high dose, single or two shots; 5 received placebo; per-sample allocation not given. All samples were drawn on day 63, counting from the first vaccine or placebo injection. Produced via immunoSEQ multiplex PCR; TCRdb's table is partial and in-frame only. The table records about 350,000 clones, 85% of them present only once. About this clone itself: The antigen is undetermined.

V was pared by 3 bases and J by 7 bases, with 5 bases of the junction left unmatched. This CDR3 is built from 13 residues. Germline CDR1 MNHEY, CDR2 SMNVEV (reference sequence). The source is a person between 18 and 65 years old who received the Ad26.COV2.S COVID-19 vaccine or a placebo. V gene TRBV27 combines with J gene TRBJ1-2; 7 bases line up with TRBD1. The source material was peripheral blood, sampled in a trial of Ad26.COV2.S vaccine versus placebo. The CDR3 spells CASSFRGGSGYTF. Written as DNA, the CDR3 is TGTGCCAGCAGTTTCCGAGGGGGCTCTGGCTACACCTTC.